The 30 T cell receptor beta chains below all came from one sample that was sequenced in a study of PD-1 blockade in classical Hodgkin lymphoma (dated by TCRdb to the early 2020s). The sample's time point label is to be understood as: cycle 1 day 1 (C1D1), immediately before nivolumab initiation. All trial patients had relapsed after autologous stem cell transplantation, with cohorts A, B and C differing in prior brentuximab vedotin exposure. Receptors were amplified or captured by the immunoSEQ multiplex PCR assay. This is the immuneACCESS table as TCRdb keeps it, with only in-frame sequences that have V and J called. A part of the clones is gone; compared with another copy, unresolved V genes explain less than half, and the rest is unexplained. A total of 43,000 or so clones appear in this sample, about nine tenths of them only once. The top ten hold roughly 10% of the sample. Sequencing was performed on peripheral blood mononuclear cells (PBMCs), taken at baseline. The source is a human donor with classical Hodgkin lymphoma.

The chain recombines TRBV7-2 with TRBJ2-5, with a tentative D call TRBD2 (6 bases). The germline V gene has CDR1 SGHTA and CDR2 FQGNSA. The V and J ends lost 4 bases and 2 bases respectively, with 11 bases between them. This CDR3 is built from 14 residues. The CDR3 coding sequence is TGTGCCAGCAGCTCGGTGGGGACTCAAGAGACCCAGTACTTC. This gives the protein CASSSVGTQETQYF.

The rearrangement joins TRBV5-1 to TRBJ2-7; possible D gene TRBD2, 6 bases. Per the germline V gene, CDR1 is SGHRS and CDR2 is YFSETQ. This CDR3 region has 18 residues. The ends were cut back, 4 bases at V and 5 bases at J, with 28 bases in the middle. The CDR3 DNA reads as TGCGCCAGCAGCCCCGACGGGACTGCCCTAATGGCGAGGAACGAGCAGTACTTC. Amino acids: CASSPDGTALMARNEQYF.

The chain has TRBV29-1 and TRBJ2-7; no reliable D call. This CDR3 has 13 residues. Germline values: CDR1 SQVTM, CDR2 ANQGSEA. Trimming stripped 2 bases from V and 5 bases from J, with 13 bases between. DNA of the CDR3: TGCAGCGTTGAATATGGTCATCCCAACGAGCAGTACTTC. Its translation: CSVEYGHPNEQYF.

This chain links TRBV2 with TRBJ2-7; a weak D match, TRBD2 (6 bases). The V and J ends lost 6 bases and 2 bases respectively, with 14 bases between them. CDR1 is SNHLY and CDR2 is FYNNEI in the germline V gene. The CDR3 covers 14 residues. In DNA, the CDR3 is TGTGCCAGCAGCCCCCCTAGCGCCACCTACGAGCAGTACTTC. Encoded protein: CASSPPSATYEQYF.

The chain links TRBV27 to TRBJ1-2; TRBD1 matches at 7 bases. V shed 8 bases and J 6 bases; nucleotides not matched to a gene: 15. The CDR3 consists of 15 residues. Germline-derived CDR1 and CDR2 are MNHEY and SMNVEV (reference sequence). The CDR3 loop is CASGLPGQGGNGYTF. Here the CDR3 DNA reads TGTGCCAGCGGACTCCCCGGGCAGGGGGGGAATGGCTACACCTTC.

The rearrangement uses TRBV9 and TRBJ1-1, with D maybe TRBD1 (5 bases). The CDR3 loop spans 14 amino acids. Germline-derived CDR1 and CDR2 are SGDLS and YYNGEE. The V gene lost 3 bases and the J gene lost 4 bases, with 13 bases spanning the gap. CDR3 region: CASSARAKSTEAFF. CDR3 sequence (DNA): TGTGCCAGCAGCGCCAGGGCGAAAAGCACTGAAGCTTTCTTT.

This clone was observed once. The chain recombines TRBV4-3 with TRBJ2-1; 7 bases line up with TRBD1. From germline, CDR1 is LGHNA and CDR2 YSLEER. CDR3 size: 14 residues. The V gene end was trimmed by 2 bases and the J gene end by 4 bases; junction bases not matched to a gene: 2. For the CDR3, the DNA is TGCGCCAGCAGCCAAAGGACAGGATACAATGAGCAGTTCTTC. It specifies CASSQRTGYNEQFF.

J is TRBJ2-5 and V is TRBV7-2, with 12 bases identical to TRBD2. V shed 3 bases and J 5 bases; nucleotides not matched to a gene: 7. CDR1 is SGHTA and CDR2 is FQGNSA in the germline V gene. The CDR3 runs to 16 residues. CDR3 protein: CASSLTSGGYGETQYF. CDR3 nucleotide sequence: TGTGCCAGCAGCTTGACTAGCGGGGGCTACGGGGAGACCCAGTACTTC.

This clone was seen once. The chain carries TRBV28 and TRBJ1-1, with D unclear. With 2 bases removed from V and 1 base from J, the gap between germline ends came to 11 bases. The CDR3 runs 15 residues. CDR1 and CDR2 (germline): MDHEN, SYDVKM. Here the CDR3 DNA reads TGTGCCAGCAGTTTACTCGGGCAGCAGAACACTGAAGCTTTCTTT. It specifies CASSLLGQQNTEAFF. The full variable domain, rest sourced from reference TRBV28 and TRBJ1-1, is DVKVTQSSRYLVKRTGEKVFLECVQDMDHENMFWYRQDPGLGLRLIYFSYDVKMKEKGDIPEGYSVSREKKERFSLILESASTNQTSMYLCASSLLGQQNTEAFFGQGTRLTVV.

The chain joins TRBV15 to TRBJ2-3, with D perhaps TRBD2 (5 bases). With 4 bases removed from V and 0 bases from J, the gap between germline ends came to 11 bases. This CDR3 spans 15 amino acids. The germline gives CDR1 LNHNV, CDR2 YYDKDF (reference sequence). The CDR3 DNA sequence: TGTGCCACCAGCACCCCGGGGAATAGCACAGATACGCAGTATTTT. This codes for CATSTPGNSTDTQYF.

This clone appeared a few times. The V call is TRBV6-5, the J call TRBJ1-2, with D possibly being TRBD1 (5 bases). The V gene lost 0 bases and the J gene lost 8 bases, with 13 bases spanning the gap. The CDR3 contains 14 residues. Per the germline V gene, CDR1 is MNHEY and CDR2 is SVGAGI. The CDR3, as DNA: TGTGCCAGCAGTTACTCGACGGGGGGAACGGGCTACACCTTC. As protein: CASSYSTGGTGYTF.

The chain joins TRBV10-2 to TRBJ2-3; D is unclear. Germline V CDR1 and CDR2: WSHSY, SAAADI. V lost 3 bases to trimming and J lost 1 base, with 8 bases between them. This CDR3 has 14 residues. The CDR3 bases are TGCGCCAGCAGTGATGGCCTTCGCACAGATACGCAGTATTTT. This encodes CASSDGLRTDTQYF.

The count of this clone is one. This chain joins TRBV10-2 and TRBJ2-4; 11 nucleotides line up with TRBD2. V was clipped by 3 bases and J by 6 bases; unmatched bases: 4. CDR3 size: 15 residues. Germline assignment: CDR1 WSHSY and CDR2 SAAADI. The CDR3 bases are TGCGCCAGCAGTGATACTAGCGGGAGCACAAACATTCAGTACTTC. Translating it yields CASSDTSGSTNIQYF.

V is TRBV6-7 and J is TRBJ2-7, with a weak D call TRBD1 (7 bases). TRBV6-7 falls under the ORF class, with uncertain function. CDR3 length: 15 amino acids. V gave up 7 bases and J gave up 3 bases, with 19 bases separating them. CDR3 in DNA: TGTGCCAGCAACCTCGAGGGGGCGCGGGACTACGAGCAGTACTTC. This sequence encodes CASNLEGARDYEQYF.

The V and J genes are TRBV19 and TRBJ2-1; 9 bases are shared with TRBD1. There are 13 residues in the CDR3. CDR1 is LNHDA, CDR2 SQIVND, per germline (reference sequence). Unmatched junction bases numbered 5, after V lost 7 bases and J lost 7 bases. The DNA of the CDR3 is TGTGCCAGTACCCCGGGACAGGGAAATGAGCAGTTCTTC. Translated: CASTPGQGNEQFF.

The chain combines TRBV4-1 with TRBJ2-2; 8 nucleotides align to TRBD2. CDR1 is MGHRA, CDR2 YSYEKL, per germline. CDR3 length: 15 residues. The V segment lost 5 bases and the J segment 8 bases; nucleotides outside the gene matches: 10. CDR3 amino acids: CASSGRGGLKGELFF. As DNA, the CDR3 is TGCGCCAGCAGCGGACGGGGGGGCCTAAAAGGGGAGCTGTTTTTT.

V and J are TRBV5-4 and TRBJ1-1; D possibly corresponds to TRBD1 (6 bases). Trimming stripped 2 bases from V and 4 bases from J, with 15 bases between. The CDR3 loop spans 15 amino acids. CDR1 and CDR2 from the germline V gene are SGHNT and YYREEE (reference sequence). Here the CDR3 DNA reads TGTGCCAGCAGCTTCTTCCAGCCAGGGGTCACTGAAGCTTTCTTT. Translated: CASSFFQPGVTEAFF.

This rearrangement joins TRBV2 to TRBJ1-3, with a weak D call TRBD1 (5 bases). The V end was cut by 5 bases, the J end by 2 bases, with 16 bases between. The CDR3 length is 16 residues. The germline V gene has CDR1 SNHLY and CDR2 FYNNEI. The CDR3: CASSPDNGATGNTIYF. The CDR3 DNA reads TGTGCCAGCAGTCCCGACAATGGGGCTACTGGAAACACCATATATTTT.

This chain uses TRBV5-1 with TRBJ1-4; tentatively, D is TRBD1 (6 bases). V was pared by 2 bases and J by 8 bases, with 13 bases between. Per the germline V gene, CDR1 is SGHRS and CDR2 is YFSETQ. This CDR3 is 14 amino acids long. The CDR3 reads CASSFTGNAEKLFF. The CDR3 DNA sequence: TGCGCCAGCAGCTTTACAGGGAACGCGGAAAAACTGTTTTTT.

Relative to its sample, this clone is medium-sized. The CDR3 sequence: CASSNSSTGELFF. The DNA of the CDR3 is TGTGCCAGCAGTAACAGCTCTACCGGGGAGCTGTTTTTT. This chain uses TRBV27 with TRBJ2-2; D gene ambiguous. This CDR3 has 13 residues. Germline values: CDR1 MNHEY, CDR2 SMNVEV (reference sequence). V lost 5 bases, J lost 5 bases, and 9 bases lay in between.

V is TRBV7-8 and J is TRBJ2-4; 13 bases are a match to TRBD2. V trimming: 1 base; J trimming: 0 bases; junction bases outside the gene matches: 3. The germline V gene has CDR1 SGHVS and CDR2 FQNEAQ. The CDR3 extends over 18 amino acids. CDR3 DNA sequence: TGTGCCAGCAGCTTAGGACTAGCGGGGGGTTTAGCCAAAAACATTCAGTACTTC. Translated: CASSLGLAGGLAKNIQYF.

This sequence joins TRBV28 and TRBJ2-2; possibly TRBD1 for D (6 bases). This CDR3 has 17 amino acids. Germline CDR1 reads MDHEN; CDR2 reads SYDVKM. The V end was cut by 3 bases, the J end by 4 bases, with 18 bases between. Written as DNA, the CDR3 is TGTGCCAGCAGTTTCCCACAGGGTACGATGAGCACCGGGGAGCTGTTTTTT. It yields the protein CASSFPQGTMSTGELFF.

V usage is TRBV2 and J usage is TRBJ2-3, with D unclear. Germline assignment: CDR1 SNHLY and CDR2 FYNNEI. The CDR3 loop spans 15 amino acids. The V gene lost 3 bases and the J gene lost 2 bases, with 12 bases spanning the gap. CDR3 amino acids: CASSEIGLHTDTQYF. In DNA form, the CDR3 reads TGTGCCAGCAGTGAGATAGGGCTACACACAGATACGCAGTATTTT.

The chain recombines TRBV2 with TRBJ2-3; 9 nucleotides line up with TRBD1. This CDR3 contains 16 residues. Germline values: CDR1 SNHLY, CDR2 FYNNEI. Trimming cost V 7 bases and J 2 bases; bases outside gene matches: 10. The CDR3 loop is CASIEWTGAPTDTQYF. The DNA of the CDR3 is TGTGCCAGCATCGAGTGGACAGGGGCCCCCACAGATACGCAGTATTTT.

This clone has only one observation. CDR3 DNA: TGTGCCAGCAGTACCGAGGCGGCCCGCCATACGCAGTATTTT. Protein product: CASSTEAARHTQYF. This chain joins TRBV28 and TRBJ2-3; D unclear. CDR1 is MDHEN and CDR2 is SYDVKM in the germline V gene. V gave up 5 bases and J gave up 7 bases, with 16 bases separating them. The CDR3 runs 14 residues. Full variable domain (missing parts from reference TRBV28 and TRBJ2-3): DVKVTQSSRYLVKRTGEKVFLECVQDMDHENMFWYRQDPGLGLRLIYFSYDVKMKEKGDIPEGYSVSREKKERFSLILESASTNQTSMYLCASSTEAARHTQYFGPGTRLTVL.

This chain links TRBV5-5 with TRBJ1-1, with D possibly matching TRBD1 (5 bases). CDR1 and CDR2 from the germline V gene are SGHKS and YYEKEE (reference sequence). CDR3 length: 14 amino acids. The V end was cut by 0 bases, the J end by 9 bases, with 15 bases between. The CDR3 loop reads CASSLGDPPLKAFF. DNA for the CDR3: TGTGCCAGCAGCTTGGGGGACCCGCCACTGAAAGCTTTCTTT.

The rearrangement links TRBV25-1 to TRBJ1-1, with D unclear. The germline V gene encodes CDR1 MGHDK and CDR2 SYGVNS. CDR3 length equals 14 residues. The V gene lost 4 bases and the J gene lost 2 bases, with 11 bases spanning the gap. The CDR3 sequence: CASSGTRKNTEAFF. CDR3 bases: TGTGCCAGCAGTGGCACGCGTAAAAACACTGAAGCTTTCTTT.

The chain couples TRBV5-4 to TRBJ2-5, with TRBD1 identical over 7 bases. The CDR3 runs to 15 residues. The germline V gene encodes CDR1 SGHNT and CDR2 YYREEE (reference sequence). The V gene end was trimmed by 4 bases and the J gene end by 2 bases; junction bases not matched to a gene: 8. Here the CDR3 DNA reads TGTGCCAGCAGCGCTCCTCGACAGGGACAAGAGACCCAGTACTTC. Amino acids: CASSAPRQGQETQYF.

The V and J genes are TRBV7-3 and TRBJ2-2, with D hard to call. This CDR3 comprises 16 residues. Germline-derived CDR1 and CDR2 are SGHTA and FQGTGA. V was cut by 2 bases and J by 1 base, with 11 bases left in between. CDR3 bases: TGTGCCAGCAGCTTACGGCAGGTTCTGAACACCGGGGAGCTGTTTTTT. It yields the protein CASSLRQVLNTGELFF.

The chain has TRBV28 and TRBJ2-1, with a possible D match to TRBD2 (7 bases). CDR1 is MDHEN and CDR2 is SYDVKM in the germline V gene. This CDR3 is built from 16 residues. Trimming shortened V by 3 bases and J by 7 bases, and 19 bases separated the two germline ends. CDR3 nucleotide sequence: TGTGCCAGCAGTTTGCCCCGGGGAGGGGGAGGAAATGAGCAGTTCTTC. Protein: CASSLPRGGGGNEQFF. Using reference TRBV28 and TRBJ2-1 for the parts outside the CDR3, the full variable domain is DVKVTQSSRYLVKRTGEKVFLECVQDMDHENMFWYRQDPGLGLRLIYFSYDVKMKEKGDIPEGYSVSREKKERFSLILESASTNQTSMYLCASSLPRGGGGNEQFFGPGTRLTVL.